This T cell receptor (beta chain) was identified during a study of cytotoxic CD8 clonotypes in ibrutinib-treated CLL. V was trimmed by 4 bases and J by 4 bases, leaving 10 bases between them. Germline loops: CDR1 LNHDA, CDR2 SQIVND (reference sequence). The CDR3 totals 13 residues. The protocol was immunoSEQ multiplex PCR, while the TCRdb copy is restricted to in-frame clones and leaves out a portion. The top ten hold less than 35% of the sample, which has around 20,000 clones, roughly 68% seen once. The source was PBMCs, collected after 24 months of ibrutinib treatment. This receptor was identified in a human donor with chronic lymphocytic leukemia. The chain is built from TRBV19 and TRBJ1-1; D uncertain. The CDR3 protein is CASSKREITEAFF. The CDR3 DNA reads as TGTGCCAGTAGTAAGAGGGAAATCACTGAAGCTTTCTTT.